This paragraph reports one TCR beta chain. Its target is unknown. Trimming removed 9 bases at V and 1 base at J, with 16 bases between. This CDR3 region has 15 residues. Germline values: CDR1 LNHDA, CDR2 SQIVND (reference sequence). Using immunoSEQ multiplex PCR, the repertoire was profiled, and TCRdb retains in-frame clones only, with some absent. The sample has about 91,000 clones; over 95% are singletons. The data were obtained in a study of siplizumab effects on memory and regulatory T cells. Overall study findings and caveats: Unstimulated subsets captured only a minor fraction of alloreactive clones.

Material: naive CD4+ T cells sorted from blood. This TCR derives from a human donor in good health. This chain joins TRBV19 and TRBJ1-3; D not resolved. The chain's CDR3 is CASKRWGSSGNTIYF. The CDR3 nucleotides are TGTGCCAGCAAAAGGTGGGGATCGTCTGGAAACACCATATATTTT.